This T cell receptor (beta chain) was recovered during a study of cytomegalovirus exposure and HLA in healthy donors (dated by TCRdb to 2015 to 2018). Some background on the complete study: An earlier analysis of 587 of the donors reported 276 Gb of sequence data and 95 million to 130 million unique TCR beta sequences obtained from roughly 170 million T cells. Approximately 310 gigabases of sequencing data and tens of millions of unique TCR sequences were included in an early release covering over 600 HLA-typed donors. Among the roughly 400 genotyped donors, approximately 81% belonged to the genetic ancestry cluster associated with self-reported Caucasian donors. The study aimed to test whether cataloging public T cell receptors could reveal signatures of past pathogen exposure. Using immunosequencing, the study profiled T cell repertoires from roughly 650 subjects and related those repertoires to cytomegalovirus serostatus. A separate validation cohort of approximately 120 different subjects was used in addition to the roughly 670-subject first cohort. To predict cytomegalovirus infection status, the study combined high-throughput TCR immunosequencing, statistical association of individual TCRs with disease status, and machine learning. To study patterns of TCR occurrence, a later analysis re-analyzed previously published TCR beta repertoires from several hundred donors and added high-resolution HLA genotyping. The later analysis used no new phenotypic data to find candidate immune exposures, relying instead on TCR beta sequences and their occurrence across donors. An earlier analysis of approximately 640 of the donors applied high-throughput TCR beta sequencing to assess whether each TCR beta V gene segment acted as functional or pseudogenic. Donor age, sex, ethnicity and CMV serostatus were compiled together with the repertoire data. In a later genetic analysis, genome-wide SNP genotypes for about 55% of the roughly 700 donors were used, and that subset was treated as a discovery cohort. All discovery cohort repertoires had been generated on a single sequencing platform. HLA typing covered class I and class II loci at four-digit resolution. The number of donors typed differed by locus, with roughly 629-640 for A, B, C, DRB1 and DQB1, around 500 for DQA1, approximately 580 for DPA1, and around 460 for DPB1. Four to six DR-DQ haplotypes were handled as single units for association and clustering, since linkage in the cohort was strong. Across under 500 genotyped donors of the cohort, an average of roughly 230,000 unique TCR beta nucleotide sequences per donor were sequenced, and roughly 20% of those sequences were non-productive. General study outcomes and caveats: Several of the top co-occurrence clusters appeared to be linked to parvovirus B19, influenza, CMV and Epstein-Barr virus, according to a later analysis. The authors suggested that the approach could potentially be extended to other disease states and immunological phenotypes. The earlier analysis of nearly 600 of the donors excluded roughly 17 rarely observed V segments, including chromosome 9 orphons, because counts were too low. Three of the identified cytomegalovirus-associated TCR beta chains were confirmed in vitro to be specific for cytomegalovirus antigens. In a later analysis, most CMV-associated TCR beta chains were found to appear HLA-restricted, with HLA associations seemingly driven largely by CMV exposure. Only TCR beta chains were sequenced in this cohort, and the absence of alpha or paired-chain data limited detectable features. In an earlier analysis of around 600 of the donors, most TCR beta V segments appeared in productive rearrangements about 87% or about 30% of the time, broadly matching IMGT annotations. Most TCR sequences were seen in very few donors, while some public TCRs were found in many individuals. Cytomegalovirus status was reported to be diagnosed by the classifier with high specificity and sensitivity in both the original and validation cohorts. Some IMGT-functional V segments, including TRBV6-2 and TRBV6-3, could not be told apart with the 87-base-pair reads, so those segments were excluded. Because some donors lacked HLA typing at each locus, the association tests relied only on the typed subset. The study listed 164 TCR beta chains as associated with cytomegalovirus. When HLA alleles, especially DR and DQ, strongly co-occurred, attributing TCR associations to individual alleles was difficult. Correlated functional status among segregating V segments might reflect linkage disequilibrium, but an unknown experimental factor could not be ruled out. A later genetic analysis associated a missense DCLRE1C variant with V-gene and J-gene trimming of TCR beta chains, and an independent cohort replicated the association. A later analysis associated about 17,000 TCR beta sequences with specific HLA alleles at a false discovery rate of 0.05. According to a later genetic analysis, donors in an Asian-associated ancestry cluster had fewer N-insertions in productive TCRs than the approximately 630-donor mean. A further reported finding was that TCR beta sequences accurately predicted the HLA-A and HLA-B alleles for most subjects in the first cohort. The sequencing pipeline was judged likely to have produced a cluster of highly shared sequence variants as a technical artifact. Sequencing depth was assumed to be roughly uniform across donors in the presence/absence analyses, though that assumption may not hold. In a later analysis, the rate of TCR association differed among HLA loci, with DRB1 alleles having the most associated TCRs and HLA-C alleles having the fewest. Immune exposure information for the cohort was limited to CMV serostatus. In a later analysis, HLA-associated TCR beta chains were found to be more clonally expanded and to have lower generation probabilities than equally common non-associated chains.

The germline V gene yields MGHRA for CDR1 and YSYEKL for CDR2. Trimming takes 4 bases from V and 7 bases from J, and the germline ends sit 17 bases apart. The CDR3 holds 15 amino acids from the cysteine to the phenylalanine. The entry retains the CDR3 DNA only, 45 bases that are in frame from base 1. The cohort consisted of hundreds of healthy bone marrow donors. At the time of sampling, all cohort members were nominally healthy, though unrecorded immune exposures were likely present. The donor was CMV seropositive and belonged to the group of 250 to 300 seropositive cohort members. A peripheral blood sample was collected from each donor, and TCR beta sequencing was performed on peripheral blood mononuclear cells. Genomic DNA was extracted from the blood cell samples with the Qiagen DNeasy Blood Extraction Kit. Libraries were built with the immunoSEQ multiplex PCR assay. For the multiplex PCR, a mixture combining 60 forward primers for TCR Vbeta segments and 13 reverse primers for TCR Jbeta segments was used. A multiplex PCR assay on genomic DNA amplified the CDR3 region of rearranged TCR beta genes. The amplified TCR beta libraries were sequenced on the Illumina HiSeq System as 87-base-pair reads. As for the original processing: In a later analysis, some 80 million unique TCR beta chains were counted across the approximately 640 repertoires, and approximately 11 million of these chains were shared by at least two donors. Raw reads were error-corrected and collapsed into unique sequences with a nearest-neighbor algorithm that merged closely related sequences to remove PCR and sequencing errors. V, D and J gene segments were assigned by aligning CDR3 sequences to IMGT reference sequences. For a sequence to be retained, a match of at least six nucleotides was required to both a V gene segment and a J gene segment. Rearrangements were called productive when the CDR3 lacked stop codons and stayed in frame with V and J; all others were non-productive. Following IMGT convention, CDR3 was defined as the stretch from the second conserved V-encoded cysteine up to the conserved J-encoded phenylalanine. Sequences without an unambiguous match to a single V gene segment were excluded from the earlier analysis of several hundred of the donors. In an earlier analysis of a few hundred of the donors, a V segment was called functional when productive rearrangements were above 56.7%, and segregating when the standard deviation between donors exceeded 5%. A statistical classification framework was built for diagnosing cytomegalovirus status from the catalog of TCR beta chain sequences. V and J gene assignment, in a later analysis, came from comparing TCR nucleotide sequences with IMGT/GENE-DB human TR gene sequences. The TCRdist pipeline was used in a later analysis to assign CDR3 sequences and most-parsimonious VDJ recombination scenarios. In a later analysis, each TCR beta chain was defined by its CDR3 amino acid sequence together with its V-gene family, and reads without a unique V-gene family were excluded. As a way to deal with suspected cross-contamination and a sequencing artifact, a later analysis dropped 450 to 700 nucleotide sequences that were highly shared and had low generation probability. In a later analysis, a clonal expansion index for each public chain was calculated from normalized within-repertoire ranks of inferred template counts. In a later analysis, generation probabilities were computed with a VDJ recombination model fitted to out-of-frame rearrangements, and the resulting probabilities were checked against IGoR. In a later analysis, TCR-TCR, TCR-HLA and TCR-CMV co-occurrence was scored with hypergeometric tests, and a repertoire-size bias correction was applied to TCR pairs. A later analysis estimated false discovery rates by permuting HLA or CMV assignments 20 times. In a later analysis, co-occurring TCRs were grouped with DBSCAN, and TCRdist sequence similarity was added when clustering was performed within HLA-allele-positive subsets. Repertoires with fewer than 30,000 or more than 120,000 public chains, plus five repertoires with anomalous nucleotide sharing, were excluded from co-occurrence clustering. TCRdb mirrors the immuneACCESS table, restricted to in-frame sequences. Some clones are absent from its copies; in checked studies, under half trace to an unresolved V gene, and the reason for the others is unknown. V and J calls and clone size are given by that table; D and trimming were obtained from the DNA. The sample table contains some 120,000 clones; only one count was recorded for approximately 8.6% of them. Less than 6.5% of the sample comes from the top ten.

With respect to this clone: Its recognized antigen is unknown. No qualities accompany the bases; no much larger clone lies one base away.

Source material: PBMCs. The rearranged chain carries TRBV4-1 and TRBJ1-5; the D gene cannot be resolved reliably. This clonotype was obtained from a woman in her forties in good health and CMV-seropositive. The CDR3 protein sequence reads: CASSRTTLGIQPQHF. The DNA sequence is given as TGCGCCAGCAGCCGGACCACACTAGGGATACAGCCCCAGCATTTT.